Listed here are 2 T cell receptor beta chains from one sample, sequenced in a study of CD8+CD57+ T cells in acquired aplastic anemia. Genomic DNA, serving as template, underwent TCR beta VDJ and CDR3 profiling. TCRdb used MiXCR to reprocess the reads, holding one entry per CDR3 protein. The data show about 81,000 distinct CDR3 sequences, with around 44% seen just once and over 50% held by the top ten. The sample was sorted CD4+, CD8+, or CD8+CD57+ T cells (not recorded which) from PBMCs. The receptor source for this set is a human donor in good health, serving as a control.

The J gene is TRBJ2-1, the V gene TRBV29-1; D remains ambiguous. The CDR3 totals 11 residues. V lost 4 bases and J lost 4, with 5 bases in between. Germline lookup yields CDR1 SQVTM and CDR2 ANQGSEA. CDR3 coding DNA: TGCAGCGTTGGCCCGTACAATGAGCAGTTCTTC. Translated: CSVGPYNEQFF.

This clonotype came up many times. The rearrangement uses TRBV5-1 and TRBJ1-5, with a weak D call TRBD1 (5 bases). CDR3 length: 16 amino acids. Germline CDR1 SGHRS, CDR2 YFSETQ. Trimming took 0 bases from V and 3 from J, leaving 13 bases between them. CDR3 bases: TGCGCCAGCAGCTTGGGCGGGGGAAGGAACAATCAGCCCCAGCATTTT. Its protein is CASSLGGGRNNQPQHF.